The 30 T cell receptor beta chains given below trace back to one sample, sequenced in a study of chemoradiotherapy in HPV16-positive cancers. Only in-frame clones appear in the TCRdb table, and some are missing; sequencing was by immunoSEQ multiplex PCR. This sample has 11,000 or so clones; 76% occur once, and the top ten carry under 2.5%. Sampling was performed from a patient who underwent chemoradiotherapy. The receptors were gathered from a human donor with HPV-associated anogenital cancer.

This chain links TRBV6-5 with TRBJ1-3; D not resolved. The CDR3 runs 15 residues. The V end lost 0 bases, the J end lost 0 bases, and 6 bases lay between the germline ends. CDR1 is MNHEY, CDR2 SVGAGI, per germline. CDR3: CASSYSGRSGNTIYF. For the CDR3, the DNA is TGTGCCAGCAGTTACTCCGGCCGCTCTGGAAACACCATATATTTT.

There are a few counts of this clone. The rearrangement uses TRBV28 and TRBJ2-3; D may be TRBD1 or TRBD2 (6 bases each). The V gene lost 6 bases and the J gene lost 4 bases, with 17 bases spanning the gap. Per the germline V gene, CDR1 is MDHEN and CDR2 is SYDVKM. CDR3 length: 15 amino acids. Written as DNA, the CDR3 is TGTGCCAGCAGCCCCCCGTCGGGGGCCGCAGATACGCAGTATTTT. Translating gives CASSPPSGAADTQYF.

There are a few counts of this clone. This CDR3 is CASSISIGAYNQPQHF. CDR3 DNA: TGTGCCAGTAGTATCTCGATAGGGGCGTATAATCAGCCCCAGCATTTT. The rearrangement links TRBV19 to TRBJ1-5; possibly TRBD1 for D (5 bases). The length of the CDR3 is 16 residues. Germline CDR1 is LNHDA and CDR2 is SQIVND (reference sequence). V lost 3 bases and J lost 4, with 16 bases in between.

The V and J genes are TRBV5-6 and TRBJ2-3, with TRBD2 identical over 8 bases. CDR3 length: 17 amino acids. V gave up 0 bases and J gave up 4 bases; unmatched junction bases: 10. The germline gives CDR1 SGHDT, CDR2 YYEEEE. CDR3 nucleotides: TGTGCCAGCAGCTTGGTAATGAGCGGGGGTGGCGCAGATACGCAGTATTTT. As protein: CASSLVMSGGGADTQYF.

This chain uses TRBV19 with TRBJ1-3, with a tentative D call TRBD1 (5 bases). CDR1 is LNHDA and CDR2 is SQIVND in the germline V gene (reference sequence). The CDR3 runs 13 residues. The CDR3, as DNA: TGTGGGTCCCGGGACTCAAGAGTGGACACCATATATTTT. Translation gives CGSRDSRVDTIYF.

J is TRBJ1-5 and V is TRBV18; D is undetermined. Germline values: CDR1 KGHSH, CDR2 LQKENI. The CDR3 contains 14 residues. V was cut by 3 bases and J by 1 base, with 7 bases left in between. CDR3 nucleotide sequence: TGTGCCAGCTCACCCCGGGAGAGCAATCAGCCCCAGCATTTT. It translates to CASSPRESNQPQHF.

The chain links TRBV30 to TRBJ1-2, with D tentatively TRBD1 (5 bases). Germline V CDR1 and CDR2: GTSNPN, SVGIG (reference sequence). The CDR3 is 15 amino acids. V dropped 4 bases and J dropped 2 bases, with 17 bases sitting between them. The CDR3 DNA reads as TGTGCCTGGATTGGTGGGACTCAAAAAAACTATGGCTACACCTTC. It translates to CAWIGGTQKNYGYTF.

The CDR3 loop is CSVSFTWRGNYGYTF. CDR3 in DNA: TGCAGCGTTTCCTTTACGTGGAGGGGGAACTATGGCTACACCTTC. V gene TRBV29-1 combines with J gene TRBJ1-2, with a possible D match to TRBD1 (6 bases). In germline, CDR1 is SQVTM, CDR2 ANQGSEA. CDR3 length: 15 residues. Trimming removed 5 bases at V and 2 bases at J, with 18 bases between.

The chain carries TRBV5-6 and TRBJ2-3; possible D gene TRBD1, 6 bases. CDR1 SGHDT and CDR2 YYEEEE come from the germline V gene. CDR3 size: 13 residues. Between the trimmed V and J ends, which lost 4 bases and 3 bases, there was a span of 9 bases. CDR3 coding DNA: TGTGCCAGCAGCCCGGGACAAACAGATACGCAGTATTTT. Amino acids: CASSPGQTDTQYF.

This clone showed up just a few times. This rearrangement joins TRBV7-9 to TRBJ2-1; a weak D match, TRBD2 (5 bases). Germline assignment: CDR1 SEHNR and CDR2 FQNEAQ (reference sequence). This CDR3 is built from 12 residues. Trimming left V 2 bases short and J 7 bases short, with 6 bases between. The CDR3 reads CASSLSGNEQFF. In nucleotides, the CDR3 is TGTGCCAGCAGCTTATCGGGAAATGAGCAGTTCTTC.

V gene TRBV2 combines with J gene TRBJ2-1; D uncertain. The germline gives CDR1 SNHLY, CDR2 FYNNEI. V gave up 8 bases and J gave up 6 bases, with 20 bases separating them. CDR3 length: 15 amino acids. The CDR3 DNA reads TGTGCCAGCGGGGTAGGTGGTTTAGGGATCAATGAGCAGTTCTTC. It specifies CASGVGGLGINEQFF.

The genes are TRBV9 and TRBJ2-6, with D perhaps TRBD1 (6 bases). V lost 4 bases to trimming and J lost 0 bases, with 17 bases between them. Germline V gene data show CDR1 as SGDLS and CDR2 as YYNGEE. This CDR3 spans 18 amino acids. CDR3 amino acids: CASSPPPGQTSGANVLTF. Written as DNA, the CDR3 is TGTGCCAGCAGCCCCCCACCTGGACAGACCTCTGGGGCCAACGTCCTGACTTTC.

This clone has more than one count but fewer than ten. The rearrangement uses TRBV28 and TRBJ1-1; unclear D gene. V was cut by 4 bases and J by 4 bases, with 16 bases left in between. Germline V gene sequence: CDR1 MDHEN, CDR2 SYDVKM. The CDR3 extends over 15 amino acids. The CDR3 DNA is TGTGCCAGCAGTTCCCGAATCGGGTGGAGCACTGAAGCTTTCTTT. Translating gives CASSSRIGWSTEAFF.

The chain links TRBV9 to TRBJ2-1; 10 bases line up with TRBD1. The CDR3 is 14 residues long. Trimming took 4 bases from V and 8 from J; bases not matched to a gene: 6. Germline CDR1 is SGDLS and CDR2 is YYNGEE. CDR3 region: CASSPGQGYDEQFF. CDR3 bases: TGTGCCAGCAGCCCGGGACAGGGGTACGATGAGCAGTTCTTC.

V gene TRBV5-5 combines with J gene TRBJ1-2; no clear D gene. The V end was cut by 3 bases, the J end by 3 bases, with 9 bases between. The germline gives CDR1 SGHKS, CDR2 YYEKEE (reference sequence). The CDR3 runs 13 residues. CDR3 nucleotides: TGTGCCAGCAGCTCCAATTTGGACTATGGCTACACCTTC. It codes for CASSSNLDYGYTF.

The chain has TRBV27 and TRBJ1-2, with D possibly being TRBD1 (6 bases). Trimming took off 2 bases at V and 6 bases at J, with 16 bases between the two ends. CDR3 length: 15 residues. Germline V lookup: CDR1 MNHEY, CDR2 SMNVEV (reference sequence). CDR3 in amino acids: CASSLKGGARDGYTF. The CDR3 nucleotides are TGTGCCAGCAGTTTAAAGGGGGGGGCACGGGATGGCTACACCTTC.

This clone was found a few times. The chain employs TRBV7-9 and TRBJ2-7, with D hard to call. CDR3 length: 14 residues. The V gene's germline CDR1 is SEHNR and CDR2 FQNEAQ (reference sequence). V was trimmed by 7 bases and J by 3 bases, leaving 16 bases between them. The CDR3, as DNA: TGTGCCAGCACCCTAACCGGACCGAGCTACGAGCAGTACTTC. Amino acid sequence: CASTLTGPSYEQYF.

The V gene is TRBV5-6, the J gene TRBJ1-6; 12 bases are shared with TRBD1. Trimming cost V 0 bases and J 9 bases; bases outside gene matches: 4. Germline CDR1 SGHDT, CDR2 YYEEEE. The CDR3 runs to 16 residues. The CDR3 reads CASSLAGTGGVSPLHF. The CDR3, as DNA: TGTGCCAGCAGCTTGGCCGGGACAGGGGGCGTTTCACCCCTCCACTTT.

The CDR3 DNA follows: TGTGCCAGCACCGATGGGGCCAACGTCCTGACTTTC. Encoded protein: CASTDGANVLTF. The chain combines TRBV7-6 with TRBJ2-6; D is unclear. Germline V gene lookup returns CDR1 SGHVS and CDR2 FNYEAQ. CDR3 length: 12 residues. The V end was cut by 7 bases, the J end by 3 bases, with 4 bases between.

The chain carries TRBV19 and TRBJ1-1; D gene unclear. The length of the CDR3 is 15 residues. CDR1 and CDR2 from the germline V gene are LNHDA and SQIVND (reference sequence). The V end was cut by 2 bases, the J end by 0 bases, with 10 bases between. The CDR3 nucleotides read TGTGCCAGTAGTATAAGGTCCAGCCTGAACACTGAAGCTTTCTTT. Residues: CASSIRSSLNTEAFF.

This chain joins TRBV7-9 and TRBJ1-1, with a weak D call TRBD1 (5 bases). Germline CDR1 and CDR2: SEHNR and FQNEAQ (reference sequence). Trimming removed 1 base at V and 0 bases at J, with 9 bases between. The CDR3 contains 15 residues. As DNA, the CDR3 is TGTGCCAGCAGCTTAGTTGGGGGAATGAACACTGAAGCTTTCTTT. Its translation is CASSLVGGMNTEAFF.

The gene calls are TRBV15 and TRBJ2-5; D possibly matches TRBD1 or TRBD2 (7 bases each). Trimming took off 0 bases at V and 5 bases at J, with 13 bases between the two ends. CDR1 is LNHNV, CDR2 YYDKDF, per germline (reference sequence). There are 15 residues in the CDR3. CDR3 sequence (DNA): TGTGCCACCAGCAGAGATTGGGAGGGGGCGGAGACCCAGTACTTC. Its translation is CATSRDWEGAETQYF. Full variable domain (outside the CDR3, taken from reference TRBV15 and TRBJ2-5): DAMVIQNPRYQVTQFGKPVTLSCSQTLNHNVMYWYQQKSSQAPKLLFHYYDKDFNNEADTPDNFQSRRPNTSFCFLDIRSPGLGDTAMYLCATSRDWEGAETQYFGPGTRLLVL.

CDR3 residues: CASSLVGTSGKTDTQYF. DNA for the CDR3: TGTGCCAGCAGCTTAGTCGGGACTAGCGGGAAAACAGATACGCAGTATTTT. The chain employs TRBV11-2 and TRBJ2-3; 13 bases align to TRBD2. Germline V gives CDR1 SGHAT, CDR2 FQNNGV. V trimming: 1 base; J trimming: 3 bases; junction bases outside the gene matches: 4. This CDR3 has 17 residues.

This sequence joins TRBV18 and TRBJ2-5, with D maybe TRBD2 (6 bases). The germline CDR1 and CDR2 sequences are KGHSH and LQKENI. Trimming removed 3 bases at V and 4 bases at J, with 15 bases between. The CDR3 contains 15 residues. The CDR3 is CASSPLGLGGETQYF. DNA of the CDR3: TGTGCCAGCTCACCCCTTGGGTTGGGAGGAGAGACCCAGTACTTC.

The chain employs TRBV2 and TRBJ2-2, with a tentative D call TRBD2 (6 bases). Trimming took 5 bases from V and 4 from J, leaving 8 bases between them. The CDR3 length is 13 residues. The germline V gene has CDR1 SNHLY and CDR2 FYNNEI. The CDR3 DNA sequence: TGTGCCAGCAGTACTAGCCCCACCGGGGAGCTGTTTTTT. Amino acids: CASSTSPTGELFF.

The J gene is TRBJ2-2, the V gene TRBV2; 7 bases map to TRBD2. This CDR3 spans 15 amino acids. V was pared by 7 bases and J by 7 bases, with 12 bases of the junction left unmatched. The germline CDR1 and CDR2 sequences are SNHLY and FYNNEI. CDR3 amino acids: CASTQPLAALGELFF. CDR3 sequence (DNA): TGTGCCAGCACCCAACCTCTAGCGGCCCTCGGGGAGCTGTTTTTT.

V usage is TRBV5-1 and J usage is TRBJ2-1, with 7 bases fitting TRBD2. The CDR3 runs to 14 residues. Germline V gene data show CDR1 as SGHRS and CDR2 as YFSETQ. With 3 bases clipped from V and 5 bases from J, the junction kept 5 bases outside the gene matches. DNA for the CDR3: TGCGCCAGCAGCTCGGGCGGGGGACACAATGAGCAGTTCTTC. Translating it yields CASSSGGGHNEQFF.

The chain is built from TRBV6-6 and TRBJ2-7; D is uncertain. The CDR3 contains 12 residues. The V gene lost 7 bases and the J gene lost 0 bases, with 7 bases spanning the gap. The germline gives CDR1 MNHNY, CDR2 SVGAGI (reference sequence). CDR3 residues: CASKRDSYEQYF. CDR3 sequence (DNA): TGTGCCAGCAAAAGAGACTCCTACGAGCAGTACTTC.

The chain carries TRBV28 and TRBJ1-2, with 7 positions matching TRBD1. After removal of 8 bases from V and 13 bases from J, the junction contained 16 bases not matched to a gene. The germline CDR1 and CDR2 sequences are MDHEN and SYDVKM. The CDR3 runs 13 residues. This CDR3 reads CASFSPGTVRGTF. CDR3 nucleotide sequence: TGTGCCAGCTTTAGTCCCGGGACAGTCCGGGGCACCTTC.

The CDR3 bases are TGTGCCAGCAGCTCTCCGGGGGGCCCAATCAATGAGCAGTTCTTC. Translation gives CASSSPGGPINEQFF. The chain combines TRBV11-2 with TRBJ2-1; tentatively, D is TRBD2 (7 bases). Trimming stripped 4 bases from V and 6 bases from J, with 16 bases between. The germline V gene encodes CDR1 SGHAT and CDR2 FQNNGV. The CDR3 is 15 amino acids.